The present T cell receptor (beta chain) was sequenced within a study of CD8 T cells in Susac syndrome. The study's findings and limits: A relatively small number of individuals underwent TCR sequencing and HLA analysis.

In the case of this clonotype: The antigen is undetermined. The junction differs from germline at one of its ends, possibly a read error.

Random hexamers served to reverse transcribe about 0.45 to 1 ug RNA. One entry per CDR3 protein results from TCRdb running MiXCR on the immunoSEQ multiplex PCR reads. Here the sample spans over 300,000 distinct CDR3 sequences, about 91% being singletons. This CDR3 region has 15 residues. Germline CDR1 and CDR2: DFQATT and SNEGSKA (reference sequence). CD8+ and CD4+ T cells from blood underwent TCR beta sequencing. Sequencing was done on a sample of CD4+ T cells from PBMCs. J is TRBJ2-4 and V is TRBV20-1; 7 bases align to TRBD2. The clonotype was recovered from a human donor with multiple sclerosis. CDR3 coding DNA: TGCAGTGCTGGAGATAGCGGGCTAGCCAAAAACATTCAGTACTTC. Protein product: CSAGDSGLAKNIQYF.